Following are 21 T cell receptor beta chains from one sample sequenced in a study of blood T cell repertoires in COVID-19. Profiled with immunoSEQ multiplex PCR; TCRdb holds only in-frame clones, not every one. The sample lists 84,000 or so clones; just under 85% were seen once. Source material: peripheral blood. Source of these receptors: a woman in her seventies with active or convalescent COVID-19.

The chain recombines TRBV5-4 with TRBJ2-7; D is perhaps TRBD2 (5 bases). Germline CDR1 is SGHNT and CDR2 is YYREEE (reference sequence). This CDR3 region has 12 residues. V shed 2 bases and J shed 6 bases, with 9 bases lying between them. The CDR3 sequence: CASSFLGAEQYF. DNA for the CDR3: TGTGCCAGCAGCTTCTTGGGAGCCGAGCAGTACTTC. The whole variable domain, filled in from reference TRBV5-4 and TRBJ2-7, reads ETGVTQSPTHLIKTRGQQVTLRCSSQSGHNTVSWYQQALGQGPQFIFQYYREEENGRGNFPPRFSGLQFPNYSSELNVNALELDDSALYLCASSFLGAEQYFGPGTRLTVT.

The rearrangement joins TRBV6-1 to TRBJ1-2; tentative D call: TRBD1 (6 bases). The CDR3 runs 15 residues. V was clipped by 1 base and J by 0 bases, with 9 bases between them. CDR1 is MNHNS, CDR2 SASEGT, per germline. This CDR3 is CASSEGTDANYGYTF. The CDR3 DNA is TGTGCCAGCAGTGAAGGGACAGATGCTAACTATGGCTACACCTTC.

CDR3: CASSVLADSPLHF. In nucleotides, the CDR3 is TGTGCCAGCAGTGTGTTGGCCGATTCACCCCTCCACTTT. This chain joins TRBV2 and TRBJ1-6; D remains unclear. V was shortened by 4 bases and J by 8 bases, with 9 bases between the two germline ends. The germline V gene encodes CDR1 SNHLY and CDR2 FYNNEI. This CDR3 spans 13 amino acids.

The chain combines TRBV7-9 with TRBJ1-5; 7 bases agree with TRBD1. The CDR3 is 14 residues long. Germline-derived CDR1 and CDR2 are SEHNR and FQNEAQ (reference sequence). The V and J ends lost 5 bases and 2 bases, in that order; junction bases with no gene match: 3. CDR3 DNA sequence: TGTGCCAGCAGCCAGGGGGTCGGCAATCAGCCCCAGCATTTT. Translation: CASSQGVGNQPQHF. Variable domain in full (rest from reference TRBV7-9 and TRBJ1-5): DTGVSQNPRHKITKRGQNVTFRCDPISEHNRLYWYRQTLGQGPEFLTYFQNEAQLEKSRLLSDRFSAERPKGSFSTLEIQRTEQGDSAMYLCASSQGVGNQPQHFGDGTRLSIL.

The rearrangement joins TRBV2 to TRBJ1-2; D perhaps matches TRBD1 (5 bases). This CDR3 spans 13 amino acids. From germline, CDR1 is SNHLY and CDR2 FYNNEI. The ends were cut back, 4 bases at V and 7 bases at J, with 13 bases in the middle. As DNA, the CDR3 is TGTGCCAGCAGTGTCATAGGGGATGGTGGCTACACCTTC. The encoded protein is CASSVIGDGGYTF.

This sequence joins TRBV5-4 and TRBJ2-5; TRBD2 agrees at 8 bases. The CDR3 totals 15 residues. V was clipped by 4 bases and J by 5 bases; unmatched bases: 10. CDR1 is SGHNT, CDR2 YYREEE, per germline (reference sequence). CDR3 region: CASSTRGGVPETQYF. In DNA, the CDR3 is TGTGCCAGCAGCACCCGGGGGGGGGTACCGGAGACCCAGTACTTC.

This chain joins TRBV4-1 and TRBJ2-1; 7 bases are shared with TRBD1. Trimming removed 0 bases from V and 7 bases from J; junction bases left unmatched: 6. The germline V gene has CDR1 MGHRA and CDR2 YSYEKL. The CDR3 is made up of 15 amino acids. CDR3 coding DNA: TGCGCCAGCAGCCAAGAGGCACAGGGGACGAATGAGCAGTTCTTC. Translating it yields CASSQEAQGTNEQFF.

The chain links TRBV27 to TRBJ1-1, with TRBD1 as a possible D gene (5 bases). The CDR3 consists of 16 residues. Germline lookup yields CDR1 MNHEY and CDR2 SMNVEV (reference sequence). V dropped 4 bases and J dropped 3 bases, with 18 bases sitting between them. The CDR3 loop is CASSSRREGSYTEAFF. As DNA, the CDR3 is TGTGCCAGCAGTTCCCGAAGGGAGGGGAGTTACACTGAAGCTTTCTTT.

The chain joins TRBV9 to TRBJ2-7; 11 bases are a match to TRBD2. The J segment lost 0 bases and the V segment lost 0 bases, leaving 8 bases of the junction unmatched. Germline values: CDR1 SGDLS, CDR2 YYNGEE. The CDR3 consists of 18 residues. CDR3 loop: CASSVGLAGGIGSYEQYF. For the CDR3, the DNA is TGTGCCAGCAGCGTAGGTCTAGCGGGGGGAATTGGCTCCTACGAGCAGTACTTC. The variable domain in full, completed from reference TRBV9 and TRBJ2-7, reads DSGVTQTPKHLITATGQRVTLRCSPRSGDLSVYWYQQSLDQGLQFLIQYYNGEERAKGNILERFSAQQFPDLHSELNLSSLELGDSALYFCASSVGLAGGIGSYEQYFGPGTRLTVT.

The chain couples TRBV21-1 to TRBJ2-7; the table calls TRBD1, which could not be checked here. TRBV21-1 is annotated as a pseudogene. The CDR3 is 14 amino acids. The CDR3 nucleotides read TGTGCCAGCAGCAAAGCGGGGGCAAGGGCCGAGCAGTACTTC. Translated: CASSKAGARAEQYF.

The chain uses TRBV6-5 and TRBJ1-2; possible D gene TRBD1, 5 bases. V was cut by 6 bases and J by 2 bases, with 16 bases left in between. The CDR3 is 15 residues long. Germline V gives CDR1 MNHEY, CDR2 SVGAGI. CDR3 DNA sequence: TGTGCCAGCAGGATTTCCAGGGTTTTGAACTATGGCTACACCTTC. This translates into CASRISRVLNYGYTF.

The CDR3 here is CSVQDNTEAFF. CDR3 sequence (DNA): TGCAGCGTACAGGACAATACTGAAGCTTTCTTT. The rearrangement joins TRBV29-1 to TRBJ1-1; a possible D gene is TRBD1 (5 bases). Trimming pared 6 bases from V and 5 bases from J, leaving 10 bases between. Per germline, CDR1 SQVTM and CDR2 ANQGSEA. This CDR3 is built from 11 residues.

This chain links TRBV18 with TRBJ1-5; TRBD1 might be the D (5 bases). V lost 4 bases and J lost 3, with 13 bases in between. Germline-derived CDR1 and CDR2 are KGHSH and LQKENI. This CDR3 comprises 15 residues. The DNA of the CDR3 is TGTGCCAGCTCACGTTCGGCAGGGTTCAATCAGCCCCAGCATTTT. Residues: CASSRSAGFNQPQHF.

The V gene is TRBV15, the J gene TRBJ1-6; no firm D call. CDR1 is LNHNV and CDR2 is YYDKDF in the germline V gene (reference sequence). The CDR3 extends over 16 amino acids. With 0 bases removed from V and 7 bases from J, the gap between germline ends came to 13 bases. The CDR3: CATSRDLAGTNSPLHF. The CDR3 nucleotides are TGTGCCACCAGCAGAGATCTGGCAGGCACGAATTCACCCCTCCACTTT. The full variable domain, with the rest looked up from reference TRBV15 and TRBJ1-6, is DAMVIQNPRYQVTQFGKPVTLSCSQTLNHNVMYWYQQKSSQAPKLLFHYYDKDFNNEADTPDNFQSRRPNTSFCFLDIRSPGLGDTAMYLCATSRDLAGTNSPLHFGNGTRLTVT.

The genes are TRBV6-1 and TRBJ2-7; TRBD2 aligns across 15 bases. Germline values: CDR1 MNHNS, CDR2 SASEGT. This CDR3 is built from 14 residues. The ends lost 3 bases at V and 12 bases at J; junction bases unmatched: 6. CDR3 amino acids: CASSDRTSGGEWYF. DNA of the CDR3: TGTGCCAGCAGTGATAGGACTAGCGGGGGGGAATGGTACTTC.

The chain links TRBV5-5 to TRBJ1-6, with D unresolved. The CDR3 totals 15 residues. The V and J ends lost 0 bases and 6 bases respectively, with 10 bases between them. Germline V gene data show CDR1 as SGHKS and CDR2 as YYEKEE (reference sequence). The CDR3 region is CASSLGAPTNSPLHF. In DNA, the CDR3 is TGTGCCAGCAGCTTGGGGGCACCAACTAATTCACCCCTCCACTTT.

The rearrangement links TRBV5-1 to TRBJ1-4, with 9 bases fitting TRBD1. The CDR3 is made up of 15 amino acids. CDR1 and CDR2 from the germline V gene are SGHRS and YFSETQ. V was clipped by 4 bases and J by 5 bases; unmatched bases: 6. CDR3 nucleotide sequence: TGCGCCAGCAGCGTCTCCGGGACAGGGAATGAAAAACTGTTTTTT. It yields the protein CASSVSGTGNEKLFF.

The CDR3 region is CASRQSTGNTIYF. The CDR3 DNA sequence: TGCGCCAGCAGACAAAGTACTGGAAACACCATATATTTT. The chain recombines TRBV5-1 with TRBJ1-3; D unresolved. Germline lookup yields CDR1 SGHRS and CDR2 YFSETQ. V lost 5 bases and J lost 2, with 8 bases in between. The CDR3 consists of 13 residues.

CDR3 sequence: CASSSPGGGRPYEQYF. Here the CDR3 DNA reads TGTGCCAGCAGTTCACCCGGGGGGGGGCGCCCCTACGAGCAGTACTTC. This sequence joins TRBV28 and TRBJ2-7; 8 bases align to TRBD2. J gave up 2 bases and V 4 bases, and 10 bases lay outside the gene matches. The CDR3 is 16 residues long. Germline-derived CDR1 and CDR2 are MDHEN and SYDVKM. The full variable domain, in which reference TRBV28 and TRBJ2-7 provide the parts outside the CDR3, is DVKVTQSSRYLVKRTGEKVFLECVQDMDHENMFWYRQDPGLGLRLIYFSYDVKMKEKGDIPEGYSVSREKKERFSLILESASTNQTSMYLCASSSPGGGRPYEQYFGPGTRLTVT.

V is TRBV20-1 and J is TRBJ2-1; possibly TRBD2 for D (6 bases). The CDR3 spans 10 residues. Between the trimmed V and J ends, which lost 6 bases and 11 bases, there was a span of 11 bases. The germline V gene encodes CDR1 DFQATT and CDR2 SNEGSKA (reference sequence). CDR3 amino acids: CSAKLAQQFF. CDR3 bases: TGCAGTGCAAAACTAGCCCAGCAGTTCTTC.

V is TRBV29-1 and J is TRBJ1-5; D gene uncertain. Germline CDR1 SQVTM, CDR2 ANQGSEA. Trimming pared 4 bases from V and 1 base from J, leaving 8 bases between. CDR3 length: 13 amino acids. Here the CDR3 DNA reads TGCAGCGTTGTCGACACAAGCAATCAGCCCCAGCATTTT. Protein sequence: CSVVDTSNQPQHF.